The 26 T cell receptor beta chains below come from one sample, sequenced in a study of low-dose radiotherapy and immunotherapy resistance in tumors. The time point: after trial treatment. Treatment reported: LDRT plus nivolumab, ipilimumab, low-dose cyclophosphamide and aspirin (RACIN trial). TRAV- and TRBV-specific primers primed first-strand cDNA, covering alpha and beta chains. Using a constant-region primer together with a V-primer adapter, TCRs were subjected to 20 PCR cycles of amplification. Via MiXCR, TCRdb re-called the reads, giving one row per CDR3 protein. The profile shows under 70,000 distinct CDR3 sequences, 20% to 25% of them singletons. The sample in question was PBMCs, obtained after low-dose radiotherapy plus immunotherapy. Receptors originate from a male donor with prostate cancer.

The sample holds many counts of this clonotype. The chain combines TRBV6-6 with TRBJ2-5; the match to TRBD2 covers 7 bases. Germline trimming cut 2 bases from V and 7 bases from J; bases unmatched to any gene: 7. CDR3 length: 14 amino acids. Germline V gene lookup returns CDR1 MNHNY and CDR2 SVGAGI (reference sequence). CDR3 DNA sequence: TGTGCCAGCAGTTACCCCGACGGCGGGGGGACCCAGTACTTC. This translates into CASSYPDGGGTQYF.

This clonotype has ten or more counts. The chain is built from TRBV20-1 and TRBJ2-5, with D possibly called TRBD1 or TRBD2 (5 bases each). V was trimmed by 3 bases and J by 5 bases, leaving 13 bases between them. Germline-derived CDR1 and CDR2 are DFQATT and SNEGSKA (reference sequence). The CDR3 has 13 residues. The CDR3 sequence: CSASRDPRETQYF. CDR3 nucleotide sequence: TGCAGTGCTAGCCGGGACCCGAGGGAGACCCAGTACTTC.

V is TRBV30 and J is TRBJ1-2; perhaps TRBD1 as D (5 bases). V lost 4 bases, J lost 6 bases, and 15 bases lay in between. In germline, CDR1 is GTSNPN, CDR2 SVGIG (reference sequence). The CDR3 has 13 amino acids. The CDR3 region is CAWTRRSGDGYTF. CDR3 nucleotide sequence: TGTGCCTGGACCCGCCGATCGGGGGATGGCTACACCTTC.

This clonotype was observed many times. J is TRBJ2-7 and V is TRBV23-1; no clear D. TRBV23-1 falls under the ORF class, with uncertain function. The CDR3 sequence is 13 residues long. Trimming pared 7 bases from V and 2 bases from J, leaving 12 bases between. CDR3 region: CASIPSRTYEQYF. The CDR3, as DNA: TGCGCCAGCATCCCATCTCGGACCTACGAGCAGTACTTC.

This clonotype was recorded a few times. J is TRBJ2-1 and V is TRBV20-1; unclear D gene. Germline values: CDR1 DFQATT, CDR2 SNEGSKA (reference sequence). V lost 5 bases, J lost 6 bases, and 14 bases lay in between. This CDR3 spans 13 amino acids. The CDR3 spells CSAGPTAGNEQFF. As DNA, the CDR3 is TGCAGTGCTGGCCCCACCGCTGGCAATGAGCAGTTCTTC.

This clonotype was observed at least ten times. CDR3: CASSLGQGTGGYTF. In DNA form, the CDR3 reads TGTGCCAGCAGCTTAGGACAGGGAACGGGTGGCTACACCTTC. The chain joins TRBV7-2 to TRBJ1-2; 7 bases align to TRBD1. Looked up from germline, CDR1 is SGHTA and CDR2 is FQGNSA. The CDR3 runs to 14 residues. Germline trimming cut 1 base from V and 7 bases from J; bases unmatched to any gene: 6.

Ten or more counts support this clonotype. The chain recombines TRBV5-4 with TRBJ2-7; D is possibly TRBD2 (6 bases). The CDR3 is 15 residues long. Trimming took off 0 bases at V and 3 bases at J, with 13 bases between the two ends. Germline lookup yields CDR1 SGHNT and CDR2 YYREEE (reference sequence). The CDR3 coding sequence is TGTGCCAGCAGCTTGGCCGCGGGATCCCACTACGAGCAGTACTTC. Translating it yields CASSLAAGSHYEQYF.

This clonotype was recorded at least ten times. The chain carries TRBV5-1 and TRBJ2-7, with 7 bases aligning to TRBD1. This CDR3 region has 16 residues. Trimming removed 0 bases from V and 1 base from J; junction bases left unmatched: 7. The germline V gene has CDR1 SGHRS and CDR2 YFSETQ. CDR3 in amino acids: CASSLGQGSLSYEQYF. The CDR3 bases are TGCGCCAGCAGCTTGGGACAGGGTTCCCTTTCCTACGAGCAGTACTTC.

Turning to this clonotype: Given a far larger clone just one base away, this is likely a sequencing read error. The rearrangement links TRBV5-1 to TRBJ2-7, with D unresolved. The CDR3 is 14 residues long. Between the trimmed V and J ends, which lost 1 base and 7 bases, there was a span of 15 bases. Germline V CDR1 and CDR2: SGHRS, YFSETQ. CDR3 coding DNA: TGCGCCAGCAGCTTGAGCAGGCTGTACAATGAGCAGTACTTC. Its translation is CASSLSRLYNEQYF.

This clonotype was seen ten or more times. V is TRBV18 and J is TRBJ2-1, with 7 bases aligning to TRBD1. CDR3 length equals 13 residues. Germline CDR1 and CDR2: KGHSH and LQKENI. With V trimmed by 5 bases and J by 5 bases, 3 bases remained unmatched. CDR3 region: CASSEGQNNEQFF. CDR3 in DNA: TGTGCCAGCTCAGAGGGACAGAACAATGAGCAGTTCTTC. Variable domain in full (rest from reference TRBV18 and TRBJ2-1): NAGVMQNPRHLVRRRGQEARLRCSPMKGHSHVYWYRQLPEEGLKFMVYLQKENIIDESGMPKERFSAEFPKEGPSILRIQQVVRGDSAAYFCASSEGQNNEQFFGPGTRLTVL.

The chain links TRBV28 to TRBJ2-4, with unresolved D. The CDR3 length is 12 residues. CDR1 and CDR2 from the germline V gene are MDHEN and SYDVKM. Trimming cost V 6 bases and J 4 bases, with 7 bases left between them. For the CDR3, the DNA is TGTGCCAGCAGCCCTTCGAAAAACATTCAGTACTTC. Amino acids: CASSPSKNIQYF. Based on the CDR3 plus reference TRBV28 and TRBJ2-4, the full variable domain is DVKVTQSSRYLVKRTGEKVFLECVQDMDHENMFWYRQDPGLGLRLIYFSYDVKMKEKGDIPEGYSVSREKKERFSLILESASTNQTSMYLCASSPSKNIQYFGAGTRLSVL.

This clonotype has more than one count but fewer than ten. V gene TRBV7-9 combines with J gene TRBJ2-3, with a possible D match to TRBD2 (5 bases). CDR3 length equals 17 residues. The V end was cut by 0 bases, the J end by 0 bases, with 13 bases between. CDR1 and CDR2 (germline): SEHNR, FQNEAQ (reference sequence). This chain's CDR3 is CASSLASRRTSTDTQYF. CDR3 nucleotide sequence: TGTGCCAGCAGCTTAGCGAGTAGGAGGACTAGCACAGATACGCAGTATTTT.

The sample holds many counts of this clonotype. The chain links TRBV12-3 or TRBV12-4 to TRBJ2-1; the match to TRBD1 covers 9 bases. Trimming at V came to 3 bases and at J to 0 bases, leaving 3 bases not matched to a gene. The CDR3 sequence is 16 residues long. This CDR3 reads CASSFGTGSSYNEQFF. The DNA for the CDR3 is TGTGCCAGCAGTTTCGGGACAGGGAGCTCCTACAATGAGCAGTTCTTC.

The V call is TRBV12-3 or TRBV12-4, the J call TRBJ2-7; D is undetermined. V was shortened by 3 bases and J by 4 bases, with 10 bases between the two germline ends. The CDR3 spans 13 residues. This CDR3 is CASSFFWGYEQYF. CDR3 DNA sequence: TGTGCCAGCAGTTTTTTTTGGGGTTACGAGCAGTACTTC.

Note on this clonotype: A far larger clone is only one base removed, so a read error is likely. The V and J genes are TRBV6-7 and TRBJ1-5; no clear D gene. TRBV6-7 is an ORF for which the function is uncertain. The V gene lost 7 bases and the J gene lost 0 bases, with 16 bases spanning the gap. This CDR3 spans 16 amino acids. CDR3 sequence reads: CASIEQTRYSNQPQHF. The CDR3 DNA is TGTGCCAGCATAGAGCAGACGCGATATAGCAATCAGCCCCAGCATTTT.

The sample holds a few counts of this clonotype. This rearrangement joins TRBV21-1 to TRBJ2-7; the D call in the table, TRBD2, was not verified against the DNA. TRBV21-1 corresponds to a pseudogene. This CDR3 contains 18 residues. The CDR3, as DNA: TGTGCCAGCAGCAAGGGGTTAGCGGGAGACCCGGGCTCCTACGAGCAGTACTTC. As protein: CASSKGLAGDPGSYEQYF.

This clonotype showed up many times. The chain has TRBV6-2 or TRBV6-3 and TRBJ2-4; D not resolved. The germline CDR1 and CDR2 sequences are MNHEY and SVGEGT. CDR3 size: 14 residues. Trimming stripped 3 bases from V and 0 bases from J, with 6 bases between. CDR3 bases: TGTGCCAGCAGTTATGCGGTAGCCAAAAACATTCAGTACTTC. Translation: CASSYAVAKNIQYF.

This clonotype appeared many times. The chain couples TRBV4-1 to TRBJ1-1; D remains ambiguous. Germline loops: CDR1 MGHRA, CDR2 YSYEKL. This CDR3 is 16 amino acids long. V was pared by 2 bases and J by 7 bases, with 20 bases between. The CDR3 loop is CASSQISTGIGDEAFF. The CDR3, as DNA: TGCGCCAGCAGCCAAATCTCTACGGGTATCGGGGATGAAGCTTTCTTT.

This clonotype came up many times. The V gene is TRBV19, the J gene TRBJ2-3; D gene unclear. Looked up from germline, CDR1 is LNHDA and CDR2 is SQIVND (reference sequence). CDR3 length: 14 amino acids. Deletions cut 3 bases from V and 2 bases from J, with 9 bases between. CDR3 bases: TGTGCCAGTAGTATGGCAGGTAACACAGATACGCAGTATTTT. This encodes CASSMAGNTDTQYF.

This chain connects TRBV4-2 to TRBJ2-4; D is perhaps TRBD2 (5 bases). Germline V gene sequence: CDR1 LGHNA, CDR2 YNFKEQ. The CDR3 runs to 15 residues. Trimming took 0 bases from V and 8 from J, leaving 14 bases between them. CDR3 DNA sequence: TGTGCCAGCAGCCAAGATTTTGGGGAGTCGTACATTCAGTACTTC. Protein: CASSQDFGESYIQYF.

The chain uses TRBV11-2 and TRBJ2-1; 9 bases fit TRBD2. This CDR3 comprises 15 residues. Germline V CDR1 and CDR2: SGHAT, FQNNGV. V was pared by 6 bases and J by 5 bases, with 8 bases of the junction left unmatched. The CDR3 reads CASRGSGSPHNEQFF. The CDR3 nucleotides read TGTGCCAGCAGGGGTAGCGGGAGCCCCCACAATGAGCAGTTCTTC.

This clonotype was counted at least ten times. The rearrangement joins TRBV6-1 to TRBJ2-7; tentatively, D is TRBD1 (6 bases). Trimming cost V 2 bases and J 5 bases, with 16 bases left between them. The CDR3 is 15 amino acids. Germline lookup yields CDR1 MNHNS and CDR2 SASEGT. CDR3 in DNA: TGTGCCAGCAGTGAACTGGGGGCGCGGAACGACGAGCAGTACTTC. Its translation is CASSELGARNDEQYF.

Ten or more counts support this clonotype. The rearrangement links TRBV19 to TRBJ1-2, with 8 positions matching TRBD1. The CDR3 has 14 residues. V dropped 7 bases and J dropped 5; count of bases not matched to a gene: 9. Germline V gene lookup returns CDR1 LNHDA and CDR2 SQIVND (reference sequence). Here the CDR3 DNA reads TGTGCCAGTACCCGGCGAGACAGGGGTTATGGCTACACCTTC. Translating it yields CASTRRDRGYGYTF.

The V call is TRBV7-2, the J call TRBJ2-6, with D perhaps matching TRBD1 (5 bases). The CDR3 runs to 18 residues. Germline CDR1 SGHTA, CDR2 FQGNSA. V lost 4 bases to trimming and J lost 3 bases, with 19 bases between them. The CDR3 nucleotides read TGTGCCAGCAGCTCCACAGGTACCATCTGGAGTGGGGCCAACGTCCTGACTTTC. Translated, it gives CASSSTGTIWSGANVLTF. Drawing the rest from reference TRBV7-2 and TRBJ2-6, the complete variable domain is GAGVSQSPSNKVTEKGKDVELRCDPISGHTALYWYRQSLGQGLEFLIYFQGNSAPDKSGLPSDRFSAERTGGSVSTLTIQRTQQEDSAVYLCASSSTGTIWSGANVLTFGAGSRLTVL.

At least ten counts were recorded for this clonotype. The chain joins TRBV13 to TRBJ1-2; D call uncertain. Germline V gene data show CDR1 as PRHDT and CDR2 as FYEKMQ (reference sequence). The CDR3 length is 14 residues. V was pared by 7 bases and J by 6 bases, with 18 bases between. The CDR3 protein is CASKVVGGYHGYTF. CDR3 DNA sequence: TGTGCCAGCAAAGTAGTGGGAGGGTATCATGGCTACACCTTC.

At least ten counts were recorded for this clonotype. The genes are TRBV5-1 and TRBJ1-1; no clear D. Germline CDR1 and CDR2: SGHRS and YFSETQ. CDR3 length equals 14 residues. V was cut by 2 bases and J by 3 bases, with 11 bases left in between. The CDR3 DNA is TGCGCCAGCAGCTTCGGGCAGCGATACACTGAAGCTTTCTTT. Protein: CASSFGQRYTEAFF.